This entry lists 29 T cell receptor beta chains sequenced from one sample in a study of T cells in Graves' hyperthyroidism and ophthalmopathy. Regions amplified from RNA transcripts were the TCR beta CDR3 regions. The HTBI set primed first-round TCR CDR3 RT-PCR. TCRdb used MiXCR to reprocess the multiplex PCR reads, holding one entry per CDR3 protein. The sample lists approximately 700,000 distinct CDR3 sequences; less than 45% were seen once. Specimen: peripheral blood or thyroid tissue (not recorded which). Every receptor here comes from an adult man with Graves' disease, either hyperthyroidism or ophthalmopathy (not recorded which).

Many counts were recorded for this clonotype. CDR3 region: CASSLGTGTAPAFF. For the CDR3, the DNA is TGTGCCAGCAGCTTAGGGACAGGGACAGCCCCCGCTTTCTTT. This sequence joins TRBV7-8 and TRBJ1-1; TRBD1 matches 8 bases. There are 14 residues in the CDR3. With 1 base clipped from V and 11 bases from J, the junction kept 9 bases outside the gene matches. Germline V CDR1 and CDR2: SGHVS, FQNEAQ.

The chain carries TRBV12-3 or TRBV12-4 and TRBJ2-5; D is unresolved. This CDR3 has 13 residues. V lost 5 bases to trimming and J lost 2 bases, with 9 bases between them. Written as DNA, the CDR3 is TGTGCCAGCAGTCCGACAACTCAAGAGACCCAGTACTTC. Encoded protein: CASSPTTQETQYF.

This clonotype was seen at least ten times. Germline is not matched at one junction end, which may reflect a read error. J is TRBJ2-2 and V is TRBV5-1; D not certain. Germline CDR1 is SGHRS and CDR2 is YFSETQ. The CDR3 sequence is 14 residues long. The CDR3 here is CASSLATNTGELFF. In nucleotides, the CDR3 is TGTGCCAGCAGCTTAGCCACGAACACCGGGGAGCTGTTTTTT.

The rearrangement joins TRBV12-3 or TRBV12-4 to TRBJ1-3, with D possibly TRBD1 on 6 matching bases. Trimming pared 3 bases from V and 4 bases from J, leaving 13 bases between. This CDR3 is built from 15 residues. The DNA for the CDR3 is TGTGCCAGCAGTTTTTGGGGGGCGCCCGGAAACACCATATATTTT. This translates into CASSFWGAPGNTIYF.

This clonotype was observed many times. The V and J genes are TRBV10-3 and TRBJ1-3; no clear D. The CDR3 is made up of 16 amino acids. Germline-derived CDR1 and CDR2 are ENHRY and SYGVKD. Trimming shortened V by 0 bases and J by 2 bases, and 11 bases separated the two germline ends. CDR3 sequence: CAISESTRGAGNTIYF. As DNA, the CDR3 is TGTGCCATCAGTGAGTCGACTCGAGGAGCTGGAAACACCATATATTTT.

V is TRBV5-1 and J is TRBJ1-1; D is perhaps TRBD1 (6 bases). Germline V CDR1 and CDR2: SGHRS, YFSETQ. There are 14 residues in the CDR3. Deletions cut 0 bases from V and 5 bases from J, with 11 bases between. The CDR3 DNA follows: TGCGCCAGCAGCTTGGAGCCAGGGGTTACTGAAGCTTTCTTT. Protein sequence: CASSLEPGVTEAFF.

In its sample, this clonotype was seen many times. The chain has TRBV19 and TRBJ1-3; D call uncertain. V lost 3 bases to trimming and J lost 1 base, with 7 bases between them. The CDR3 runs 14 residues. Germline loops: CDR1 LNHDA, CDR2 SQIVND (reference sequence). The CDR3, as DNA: TGTGCCAGTAGTATCCAGTCTTCTGGAAACACCATATATTTT. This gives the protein CASSIQSSGNTIYF.

CDR3 loop: CASRGPGHHSPLHF. The CDR3, as DNA: TGTGCCAGCAGAGGTCCGGGACATCATTCACCCCTCCACTTT. This chain uses TRBV2 with TRBJ1-6; maybe TRBD1 (6 bases). Germline CDR1 is SNHLY and CDR2 is FYNNEI. CDR3 length equals 14 residues. V was pared by 6 bases and J by 8 bases, with 14 bases between.

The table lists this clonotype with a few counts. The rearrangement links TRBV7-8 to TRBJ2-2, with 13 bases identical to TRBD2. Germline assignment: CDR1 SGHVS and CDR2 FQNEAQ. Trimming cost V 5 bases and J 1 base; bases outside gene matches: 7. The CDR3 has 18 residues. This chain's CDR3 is CASSLRLAGGVNTGELFF. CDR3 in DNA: TGTGCCAGCAGCCTCCGACTAGCGGGAGGTGTGAACACCGGGGAGCTGTTTTTT.

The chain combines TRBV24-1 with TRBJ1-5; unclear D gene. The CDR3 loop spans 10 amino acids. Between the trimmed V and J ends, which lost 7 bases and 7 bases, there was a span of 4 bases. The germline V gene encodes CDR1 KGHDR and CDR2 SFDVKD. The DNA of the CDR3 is TGTGCCACCAGAGAACAGCCCCAGCATTTT. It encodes CATREQPQHF.

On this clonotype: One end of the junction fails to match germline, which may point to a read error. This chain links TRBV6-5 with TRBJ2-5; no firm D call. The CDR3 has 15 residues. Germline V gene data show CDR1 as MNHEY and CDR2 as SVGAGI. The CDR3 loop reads CAISYSTGSQDTQYF. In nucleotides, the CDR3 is TGTGCCATCAGTTACTCCACGGGTAGTCAAGACACCCAGTACTTC.

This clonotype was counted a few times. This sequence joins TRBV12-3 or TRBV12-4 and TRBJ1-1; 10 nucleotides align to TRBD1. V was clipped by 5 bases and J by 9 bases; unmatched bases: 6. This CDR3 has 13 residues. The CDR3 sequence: CASSPLGQGKAFF. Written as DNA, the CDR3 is TGTGCCAGCAGTCCACTGGGACAGGGGAAAGCTTTCTTT.

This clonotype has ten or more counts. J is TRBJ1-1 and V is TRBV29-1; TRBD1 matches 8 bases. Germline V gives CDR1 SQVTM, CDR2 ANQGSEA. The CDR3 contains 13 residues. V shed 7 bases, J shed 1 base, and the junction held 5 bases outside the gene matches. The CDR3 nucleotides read TGCAGCGGTGGGGACAGGACGAACACTGAAGCTTTCTTT. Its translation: CSGGDRTNTEAFF. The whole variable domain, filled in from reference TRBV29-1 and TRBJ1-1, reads SAVISQKPSRDICQRGTSLTIQCQVDSQVTMMFWYRQQPGQSLTLIATANQGSEATYESGFVIDKFPISRPNLTFSTLTVSNMSPEDSSIYLCSGGDRTNTEAFFGQGTRLTVV.

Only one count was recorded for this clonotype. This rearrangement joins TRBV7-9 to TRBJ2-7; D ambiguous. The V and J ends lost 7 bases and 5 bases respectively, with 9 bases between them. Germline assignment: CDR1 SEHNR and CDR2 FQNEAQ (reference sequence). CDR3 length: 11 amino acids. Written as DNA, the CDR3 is TGTGCCAGCAACTCCGGACACGAGCAGTACTTC. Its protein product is CASNSGHEQYF. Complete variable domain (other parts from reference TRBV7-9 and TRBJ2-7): DTGVSQNPRHKITKRGQNVTFRCDPISEHNRLYWYRQTLGQGPEFLTYFQNEAQLEKSRLLSDRFSAERPKGSFSTLEIQRTEQGDSAMYLCASNSGHEQYFGPGTRLTVT.

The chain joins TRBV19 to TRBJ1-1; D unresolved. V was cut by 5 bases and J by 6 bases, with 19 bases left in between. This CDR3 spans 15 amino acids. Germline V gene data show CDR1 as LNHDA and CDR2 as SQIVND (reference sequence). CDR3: CASSPSSGRSAEAFF. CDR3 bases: TGTGCCAGTAGTCCGAGCAGCGGCCGGAGCGCTGAAGCTTTCTTT.

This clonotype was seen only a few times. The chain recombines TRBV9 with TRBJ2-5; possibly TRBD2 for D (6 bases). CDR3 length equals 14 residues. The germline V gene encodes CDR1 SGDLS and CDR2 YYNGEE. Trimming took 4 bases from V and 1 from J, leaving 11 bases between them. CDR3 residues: CASSLGGPQETQYF. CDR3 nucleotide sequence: TGTGCCAGCAGCTTGGGGGGACCCCAAGAGACCCAGTACTTC. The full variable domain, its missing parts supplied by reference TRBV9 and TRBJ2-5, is DSGVTQTPKHLITATGQRVTLRCSPRSGDLSVYWYQQSLDQGLQFLIQYYNGEERAKGNILERFSAQQFPDLHSELNLSSLELGDSALYFCASSLGGPQETQYFGPGTRLLVL.

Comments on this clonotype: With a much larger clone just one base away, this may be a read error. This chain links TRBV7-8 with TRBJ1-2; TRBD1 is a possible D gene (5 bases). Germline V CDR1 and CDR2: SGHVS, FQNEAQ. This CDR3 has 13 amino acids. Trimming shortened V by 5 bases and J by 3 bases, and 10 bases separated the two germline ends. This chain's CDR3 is CASSRGRDYGYTF. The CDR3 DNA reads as TGTGCCAGCAGCAGGGGACGGGACTATGGCTACACCTTC.

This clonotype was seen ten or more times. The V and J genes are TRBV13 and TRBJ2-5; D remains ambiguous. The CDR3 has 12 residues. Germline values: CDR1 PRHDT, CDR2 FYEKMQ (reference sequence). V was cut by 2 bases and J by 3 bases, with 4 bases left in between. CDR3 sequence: CASSLLEETQYF. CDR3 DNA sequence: TGTGCCAGCAGCTTACTCGAAGAGACCCAGTACTTC.

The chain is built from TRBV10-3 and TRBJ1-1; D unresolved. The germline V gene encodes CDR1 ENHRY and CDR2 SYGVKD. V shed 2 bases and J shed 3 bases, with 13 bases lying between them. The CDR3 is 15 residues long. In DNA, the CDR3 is TGTGCCATCAGTGAGAATGCAGGTGGAGACACTGAAGCTTTCTTT. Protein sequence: CAISENAGGDTEAFF.

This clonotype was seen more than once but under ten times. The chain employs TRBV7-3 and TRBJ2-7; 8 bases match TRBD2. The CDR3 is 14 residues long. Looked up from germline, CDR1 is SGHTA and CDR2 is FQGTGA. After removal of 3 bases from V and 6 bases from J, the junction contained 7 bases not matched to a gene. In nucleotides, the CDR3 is TGTGCCAGCAGCTTGAGAGCGGGAGTAAGCGAGCAGTACTTC. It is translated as CASSLRAGVSEQYF.

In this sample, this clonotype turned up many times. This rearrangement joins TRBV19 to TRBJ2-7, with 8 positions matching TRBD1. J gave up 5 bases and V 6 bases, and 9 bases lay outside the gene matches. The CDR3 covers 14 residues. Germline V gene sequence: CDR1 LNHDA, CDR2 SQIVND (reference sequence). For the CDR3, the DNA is TGTGCCAGTAGACCCCAGGGACAGGTCCACGAGCAGTACTTC. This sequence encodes CASRPQGQVHEQYF. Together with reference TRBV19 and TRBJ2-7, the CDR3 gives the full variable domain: DGGITQSPKYLFRKEGQNVTLSCEQNLNHDAMYWYRQDPGQGLRLIYYSQIVNDFQKGDIAEGYSVSREKKESFPLTVTSAQKNPTAFYLCASRPQGQVHEQYFGPGTRLTVT.

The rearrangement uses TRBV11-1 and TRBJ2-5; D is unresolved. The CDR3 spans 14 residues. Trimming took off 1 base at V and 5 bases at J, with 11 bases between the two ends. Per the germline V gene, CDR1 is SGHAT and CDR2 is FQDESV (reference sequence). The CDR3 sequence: CASSLGRSGETQYF. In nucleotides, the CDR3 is TGTGCCAGCAGCTTAGGACGGTCCGGCGAGACCCAGTACTTC.

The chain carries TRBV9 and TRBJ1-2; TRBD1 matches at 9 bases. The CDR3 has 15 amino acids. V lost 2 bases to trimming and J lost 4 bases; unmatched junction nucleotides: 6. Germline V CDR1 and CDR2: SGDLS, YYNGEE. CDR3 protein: CASSVGPGQGYGYTF. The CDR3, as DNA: TGTGCCAGCAGCGTTGGGCCGGGACAGGGCTATGGCTACACCTTC.

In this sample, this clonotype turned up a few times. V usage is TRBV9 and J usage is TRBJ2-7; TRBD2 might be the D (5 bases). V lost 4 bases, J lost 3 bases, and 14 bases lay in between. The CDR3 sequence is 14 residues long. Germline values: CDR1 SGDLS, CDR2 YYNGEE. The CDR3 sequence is CASSIEDGIYEQYF. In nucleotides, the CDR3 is TGTGCCAGCAGCATCGAGGACGGGATCTACGAGCAGTACTTC. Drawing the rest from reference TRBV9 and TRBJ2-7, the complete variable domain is DSGVTQTPKHLITATGQRVTLRCSPRSGDLSVYWYQQSLDQGLQFLIQYYNGEERAKGNILERFSAQQFPDLHSELNLSSLELGDSALYFCASSIEDGIYEQYFGPGTRLTVT.

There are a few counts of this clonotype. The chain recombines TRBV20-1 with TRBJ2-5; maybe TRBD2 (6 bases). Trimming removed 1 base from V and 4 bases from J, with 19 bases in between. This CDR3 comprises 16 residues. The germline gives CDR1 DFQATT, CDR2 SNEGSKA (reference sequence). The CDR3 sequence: CSARAAGLPEGETQYF. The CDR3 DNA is TGCAGTGCTAGAGCCGCGGGACTCCCCGAGGGAGAGACCCAGTACTTC.

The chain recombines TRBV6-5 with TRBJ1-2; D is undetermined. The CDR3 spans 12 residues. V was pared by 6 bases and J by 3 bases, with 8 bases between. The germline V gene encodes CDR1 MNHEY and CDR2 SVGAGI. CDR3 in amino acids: CASSPSYYGYTF. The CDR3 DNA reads TGTGCCAGCAGCCCTAGTTACTATGGCTACACCTTC.

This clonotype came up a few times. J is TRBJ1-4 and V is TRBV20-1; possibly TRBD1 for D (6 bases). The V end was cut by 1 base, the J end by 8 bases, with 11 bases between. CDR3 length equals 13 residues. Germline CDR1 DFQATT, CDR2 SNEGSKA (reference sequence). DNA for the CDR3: TGCAGTGCTAGAGTGGGGACACTCGAAAAACTGTTTTTT. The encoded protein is CSARVGTLEKLFF.

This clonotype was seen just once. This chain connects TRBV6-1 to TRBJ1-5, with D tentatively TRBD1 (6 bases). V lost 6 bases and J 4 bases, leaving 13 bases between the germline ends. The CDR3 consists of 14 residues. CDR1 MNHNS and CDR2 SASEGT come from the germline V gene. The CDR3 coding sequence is TGTGCCAGCAGGACGGGGGCCGCTAATCAGCCCCAGCATTTT. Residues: CASRTGAANQPQHF.

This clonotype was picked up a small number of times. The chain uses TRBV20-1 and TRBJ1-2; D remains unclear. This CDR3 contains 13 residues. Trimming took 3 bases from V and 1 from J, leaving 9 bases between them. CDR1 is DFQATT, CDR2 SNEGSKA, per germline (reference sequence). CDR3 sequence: CSASTELNYGYTF. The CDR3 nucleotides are TGCAGTGCTAGTACGGAGCTTAACTATGGCTACACCTTC.